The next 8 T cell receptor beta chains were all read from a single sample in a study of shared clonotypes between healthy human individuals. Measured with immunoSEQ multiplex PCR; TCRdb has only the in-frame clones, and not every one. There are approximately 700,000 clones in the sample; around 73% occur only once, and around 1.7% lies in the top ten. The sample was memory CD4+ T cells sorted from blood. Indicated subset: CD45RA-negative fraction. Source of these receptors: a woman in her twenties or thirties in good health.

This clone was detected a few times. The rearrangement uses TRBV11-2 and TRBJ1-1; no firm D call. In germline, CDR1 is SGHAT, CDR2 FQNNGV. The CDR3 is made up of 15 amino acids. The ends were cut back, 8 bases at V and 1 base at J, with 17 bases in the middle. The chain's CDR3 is CASSPSLGGNTEAFF. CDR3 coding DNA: TGTGCCAGCTCGCCCAGCCTTGGTGGGAACACTGAAGCTTTCTTT.

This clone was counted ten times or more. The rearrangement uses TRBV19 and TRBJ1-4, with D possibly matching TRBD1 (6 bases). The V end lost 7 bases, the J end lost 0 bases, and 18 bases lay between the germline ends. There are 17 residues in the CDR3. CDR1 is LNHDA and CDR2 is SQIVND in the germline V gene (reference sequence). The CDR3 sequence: CASNTGQGVTTNEKLFF. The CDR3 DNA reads TGTGCCAGTAACACGGGACAAGGGGTAACAACTAATGAAAAACTGTTTTTT.

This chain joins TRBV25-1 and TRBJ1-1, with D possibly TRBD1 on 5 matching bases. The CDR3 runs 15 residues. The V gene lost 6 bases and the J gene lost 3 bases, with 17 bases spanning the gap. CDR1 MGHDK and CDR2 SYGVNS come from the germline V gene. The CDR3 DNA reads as TGTGCCAGCAGGGGAGGGGCAGGGTCGGACACTGAAGCTTTCTTT. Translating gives CASRGGAGSDTEAFF.

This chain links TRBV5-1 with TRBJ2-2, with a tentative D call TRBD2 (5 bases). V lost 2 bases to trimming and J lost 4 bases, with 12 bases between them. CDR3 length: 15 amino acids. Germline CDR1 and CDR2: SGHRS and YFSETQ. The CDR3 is CASSFYAGTTGELFF. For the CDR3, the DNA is TGCGCCAGCAGCTTTTATGCGGGTACCACCGGGGAGCTGTTTTTT.

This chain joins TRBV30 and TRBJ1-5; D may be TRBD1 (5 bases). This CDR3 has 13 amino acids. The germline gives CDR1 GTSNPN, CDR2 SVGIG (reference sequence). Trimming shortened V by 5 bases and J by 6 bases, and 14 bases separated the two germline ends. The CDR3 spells CAWSVAGGQPQHF. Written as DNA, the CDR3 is TGTGCCTGGTCGGTCGCGGGGGGTCAGCCCCAGCATTTT.

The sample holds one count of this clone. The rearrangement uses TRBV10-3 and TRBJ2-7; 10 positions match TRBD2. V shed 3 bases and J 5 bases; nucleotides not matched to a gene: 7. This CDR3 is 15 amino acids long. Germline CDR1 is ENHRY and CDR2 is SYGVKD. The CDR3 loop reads CAISEPVLAGDEQYF. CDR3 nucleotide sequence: TGTGCCATCAGTGAACCGGTGCTAGCGGGAGACGAGCAGTACTTC.

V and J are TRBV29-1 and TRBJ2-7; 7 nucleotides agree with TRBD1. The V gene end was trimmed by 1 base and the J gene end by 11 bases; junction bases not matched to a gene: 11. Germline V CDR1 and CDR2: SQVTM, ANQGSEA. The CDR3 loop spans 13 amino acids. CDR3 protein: CSVEGGQARREYF. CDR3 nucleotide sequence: TGCAGCGTTGAAGGAGGACAGGCCCGACGCGAGTACTTC.

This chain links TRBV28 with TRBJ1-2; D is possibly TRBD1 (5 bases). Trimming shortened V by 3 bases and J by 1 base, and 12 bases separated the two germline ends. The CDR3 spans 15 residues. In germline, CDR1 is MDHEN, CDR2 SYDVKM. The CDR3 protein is CASSFDGALNYGYTF. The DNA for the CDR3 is TGTGCCAGCAGTTTTGATGGGGCACTTAACTATGGCTACACCTTC.